This T cell receptor beta chain was observed in a study of T cells in Graves' hyperthyroidism and ophthalmopathy. On this clonotype: The antigen is unknown.

Graves' hyperthyroidism qualified as stable when ophthalmopathy did not progress within 18 months. It was uncontrolled infection, other autoimmune disease, pregnancy or lactation that excluded patients. Findings of the study overall: Patients with ophthalmopathy were separated from those with stable hyperthyroidism by a 13 V-J model.

TCR beta CDR3 sequences were amplified from RNA transcripts. The primer set for the first-round RT-PCR of the TCR CDR3 was HTBI. TCRdb fed the multiplex PCR reads into MiXCR, producing one record per CDR3 protein. Of a few hundred thousand distinct CDR3 sequences listed, 15% to 18% are singletons. In germline, CDR1 is SGHKS, CDR2 YYEKEE (reference sequence). The CDR3 is 15 amino acids. The ends were cut back, 0 bases at V and 4 bases at J, with 14 bases in the middle. The TCR was taken from a woman aged 18-29 years with Graves' hyperthyroidism. The V and J genes are TRBV5-5 and TRBJ2-7; D is perhaps TRBD2 (6 bases). Sequenced: blood. In DNA form, the CDR3 reads TGTGCCAGCAGCTTGGGGGTAGCGGCGGGATACGAGCAGTACTTC. It specifies CASSLGVAAGYEQYF.